Listed here are 8 T cell receptor beta chains from one sample, sequenced in a study of memory CD8 T cells in hepatitis C reinfection. The repertoire was sequenced with immunoSEQ multiplex PCR; TCRdb's copy has only in-frame clones and lacks some. The sample has roughly 43,000 clones; over 75% are singletons. Time point: peak reinfection, 3 to 8 weeks after reinfection detection. The sorted cells went straight to TCR sequencing with no prior in vitro expansion. Sequencing was carried out using naive CD8+ T cells sorted from blood. The receptors come from a young man with hepatitis C virus infection.

This clone occurred once. The junction and the germline gene differ at one end; a read error may be behind it. The J gene is TRBJ2-5, the V gene TRBV11-2; D uncertain. This CDR3 comprises 11 residues. Germline V CDR1 and CDR2: SGHAT, FQNNGV. DNA of the CDR3: TGTGCCAGCAGCTTAGATCCCCTAGTTCACTTC. Protein sequence: CASSLDPLVHF.

In regard to this clone: The junction shows a germline mismatch at one end, possibly a read error. This same CDR3 is encoded by further DNA sequences in the sample. V usage is TRBV28 and J usage is TRBJ1-5, with D unresolved. CDR3 length: 17 amino acids. The germline CDR1 and CDR2 sequences are MDHEN and SYDVKM. The DNA for the CDR3 is TGCGCCAGCAGTTTTAGCCCCACGTTGGGTAGCAATCAGCCCCAGCATTTT. The encoded protein is CASSFSPTLGSNQPQHF.

This clone was counted only a few times. The chain has TRBV2 and TRBJ2-2; 10 nucleotides match TRBD1. The CDR3 loop spans 15 amino acids. V lost 5 bases and J lost 6; bases outside the gene matches: 6. Germline V CDR1 and CDR2: SNHLY, FYNNEI. CDR3 coding DNA: TGTGCCAGCAGTCTTGGACAGGGGGTTTCCGGGGAGCTGTTTTTT. As protein: CASSLGQGVSGELFF.

This chain joins TRBV29-1 and TRBJ1-2, with 9 nucleotides matching TRBD1. V was clipped by 5 bases and J by 4 bases; unmatched bases: 14. The CDR3 is 16 amino acids. Germline assignment: CDR1 SQVTM and CDR2 ANQGSEA. The CDR3 sequence is CSVCWDRESWSYGYTF. CDR3 nucleotide sequence: TGCAGCGTTTGTTGGGACAGGGAAAGTTGGAGCTATGGCTACACCTTC. The entire variable domain, with the rest obtained from reference TRBV29-1 and TRBJ1-2, is as follows: SAVISQKPSRDICQRGTSLTIQCQVDSQVTMMFWYRQQPGQSLTLIATANQGSEATYESGFVIDKFPISRPNLTFSTLTVSNMSPEDSSIYLCSVCWDRESWSYGYTFGSGTRLTVV.

CDR3 sequence reads: CASSSGLAGVDTDTQYF. The CDR3 DNA reads as TGTGCCAGCAGCTCGGGACTAGCGGGAGTCGACACAGATACGCAGTATTTT. The chain combines TRBV28 with TRBJ2-3; 14 bases agree with TRBD2. V shed 6 bases and J 2 bases; nucleotides not matched to a gene: 7. This CDR3 contains 17 residues. CDR1 is MDHEN and CDR2 is SYDVKM in the germline V gene.

The chain has TRBV27 and TRBJ1-6; D unclear. CDR1 MNHEY and CDR2 SMNVEV come from the germline V gene (reference sequence). The CDR3 length is 14 residues. V dropped 4 bases and J dropped 5 bases, with 9 bases sitting between them. The CDR3 region is CASSWAGNNSPLHF. The CDR3 region has the DNA TGTGCCAGCAGTTGGGCCGGGAATAATTCACCCCTCCACTTT.

The CDR3 sequence is CASSPLGTGNYGYTF. DNA of the CDR3: TGTGCCAGCAGTCCACTTGGGACAGGGAACTATGGCTACACCTTC. This rearrangement joins TRBV27 to TRBJ1-2, with 9 bases identical to TRBD1. The CDR3 loop spans 15 amino acids. The trim removed 5 bases at V and 2 bases at J, leaving 6 bases unmatched. CDR1 and CDR2 (germline): MNHEY, SMNVEV (reference sequence).

The count of this clone is one. The genes are TRBV6-1 and TRBJ1-1; the D gene is possibly TRBD1 (6 bases). Germline V gives CDR1 MNHNS, CDR2 SASEGT. Trimming took 7 bases from V and 1 from J, leaving 10 bases between them. This CDR3 has 13 amino acids. The CDR3 protein is CASNPQGNTEAFF. The CDR3 nucleotides are TGTGCCAGCAACCCACAGGGGAACACTGAAGCTTTCTTT.